The TCR beta chain described here comes from a study of response to subunit inactivated influenza vaccine. Study results and limitations: T cells newly recruited by each seasonal influenza vaccination are few, the authors suggested.

One entry per CDR3 protein results from TCRdb running MiXCR on the RT-PCR reads. The table lists roughly 790,000 distinct CDR3 sequences, about 20% of them singletons. Details on this clonotype: Its target is unknown.

In germline, CDR1 is SGHTA, CDR2 FQGNSA. The ends were cut back, 5 bases at V and 7 bases at J, with 20 bases in the middle. The CDR3 sequence is 15 residues long. The chain combines TRBV7-2 with TRBJ1-2, with a tentative D call TRBD1 (5 bases). This TCR was sampled from a man aged 50 or older who received an inactivated influenza vaccine. Sequenced here: PBMCs from blood, sampled more than 4 days after vaccination. CDR3 amino acids: CASSPTVGVGFGYTF. The CDR3 bases are TGTGCCAGCAGCCCAACAGTGGGGGTTGGGTTTGGCTACACCTTC.